These 17 T cell receptor beta chains were all obtained from the same sample, sequenced in a study of cytomegalovirus exposure and HLA in healthy donors. PCR primers comprised 60 Vbeta and 13 Jbeta primers. The data were produced by immunoSEQ multiplex PCR, yet TCRdb's version contains in-frame clones alone and is incomplete. In the table there are around 150,000 clones, 60% to 80% of which are singletons. The sequencing sample was made of PBMCs. These receptors were taken from a male donor in good health and CMV-seronegative.

The gene calls are TRBV27 and TRBJ2-3; 7 bases fit TRBD2. CDR1 is MNHEY and CDR2 is SMNVEV in the germline V gene (reference sequence). This CDR3 is 14 amino acids long. Losses at the gene ends were 6 bases for V and 0 bases for J; bases not matched to a gene: 3. CDR3 sequence reads: CASSTGGSTDTQYF. The CDR3 bases are TGTGCCAGCAGCACCGGGGGGAGCACAGATACGCAGTATTTT.

The chain has TRBV29-1 and TRBJ2-1; TRBD2 agrees at 10 bases. CDR3 length: 15 amino acids. Germline loops: CDR1 SQVTM, CDR2 ANQGSEA. V dropped 6 bases and J dropped 1; count of bases not matched to a gene: 6. The CDR3 DNA reads TGCAGCGTGCTAGCGGGAGTGTTGTCCTACAATGAGCAGTTCTTC. Its translation: CSVLAGVLSYNEQFF.

The chain joins TRBV7-9 to TRBJ2-2; TRBD2 might be the D (5 bases). Between the trimmed V and J ends, which lost 4 bases and 2 bases, there was a span of 11 bases. The CDR3 has 15 residues. Per the germline V gene, CDR1 is SEHNR and CDR2 is FQNEAQ (reference sequence). The CDR3 nucleotides read TGTGCCAGCAGCTCGGCGACTACCAACACCGGGGAGCTGTTTTTT. Translating gives CASSSATTNTGELFF.

This chain joins TRBV19 and TRBJ1-1; tentatively, D is TRBD1 (6 bases). V was trimmed by 7 bases and J by 6 bases, leaving 18 bases between them. This CDR3 is 14 amino acids long. From germline, CDR1 is LNHDA and CDR2 SQIVND (reference sequence). The CDR3 bases are TGTGCCAGTACCCCAGGGGCCTCGCCCCCTGAAGCTTTCTTT. As protein: CASTPGASPPEAFF.

This rearrangement joins TRBV14 to TRBJ2-7; D is possibly TRBD2 (6 bases). The CDR3 covers 14 residues. Germline V lookup: CDR1 SGHDN, CDR2 FVKESK. V lost 4 bases and J lost 2, with 12 bases in between. The CDR3 region is CASSRGVGTYEQYF. Written as DNA, the CDR3 is TGTGCCAGCAGCCGGGGGGTTGGGACCTACGAGCAGTACTTC.

CDR3 in amino acids: CASSPEPGEQFF. DNA of the CDR3: TGTGCCAGCAGCCCAGAGCCGGGTGAGCAGTTCTTC. This rearrangement joins TRBV11-2 to TRBJ2-1; D uncertain. The germline CDR1 and CDR2 sequences are SGHAT and FQNNGV. The V end lost 5 bases, the J end lost 9 bases, and 11 bases lay between the germline ends. The CDR3 contains 12 residues.

The chain uses TRBV2 and TRBJ2-7; tentative D call: TRBD1 (8 bases). Germline-derived CDR1 and CDR2 are SNHLY and FYNNEI. This CDR3 has 12 residues. Trimming stripped 8 bases from V and 5 bases from J, with 13 bases between. The CDR3 region has the DNA TGTGCCAGCCTAACAGGGGGGGACGAGCAGTACTTC. Its protein product is CASLTGGDEQYF.

This chain links TRBV5-1 with TRBJ2-5; 8 nucleotides line up with TRBD1. This CDR3 comprises 13 residues. V lost 4 bases to trimming and J lost 3 bases; unmatched junction nucleotides: 2. The germline V gene has CDR1 SGHRS and CDR2 YFSETQ. The CDR3 sequence is CASSATGEETQYF. The CDR3 bases are TGCGCCAGCAGCGCGACAGGGGAAGAGACCCAGTACTTC.

V is TRBV29-1 and J is TRBJ2-7; the D gene is possibly TRBD1 (5 bases). Trimming cost V 3 bases and J 6 bases, with 12 bases left between them. The CDR3 loop spans 12 amino acids. The germline gives CDR1 SQVTM, CDR2 ANQGSEA. The CDR3 sequence: CSVDSGRREQYF. CDR3 in DNA: TGCAGCGTTGACTCAGGGCGGCGCGAGCAGTACTTC.

The chain carries TRBV5-1 and TRBJ1-2, with unresolved D. The CDR3 extends over 13 amino acids. The germline V gene has CDR1 SGHRS and CDR2 YFSETQ. The ends were cut back, 0 bases at V and 8 bases at J, with 11 bases in the middle. This chain's CDR3 is CASSLGGAGGYTF. The CDR3 DNA reads as TGCGCCAGCAGCTTGGGTGGTGCCGGGGGCTACACCTTC.

J is TRBJ1-5 and V is TRBV4-1; 7 nucleotides line up with TRBD1. The trim removed 4 bases at V and 7 bases at J, leaving 10 bases unmatched. From germline, CDR1 is MGHRA and CDR2 YSYEKL. The CDR3 is 15 residues long. This CDR3 reads CASSPAQGQGQPQHF. The CDR3 DNA reads TGCGCCAGCAGCCCTGCACAGGGGCAGGGGCAGCCCCAGCATTTT.

J is TRBJ1-2 and V is TRBV27, with a weak D call TRBD1 (5 bases). The CDR3 sequence is 15 residues long. V was trimmed by 2 bases and J by 4 bases, leaving 14 bases between them. From germline, CDR1 is MNHEY and CDR2 SMNVEV (reference sequence). DNA for the CDR3: TGTGCCAGCAGTTTAAAGTCAGAAAGGGGCTATGGCTACACCTTC. Encoded protein: CASSLKSERGYGYTF.

V and J are TRBV5-7 and TRBJ2-5; 7 bases map to TRBD2. TRBV5-7 is filed as an ORF, its function uncertain. The CDR3 runs 15 residues. J was trimmed by 5 bases and V by 0 bases; bases with no gene match: 7. CDR3: CASSLVGEGPETQYF. The DNA of the CDR3 is TGTGCCAGCAGCTTGGTGGGGGAGGGCCCCGAGACCCAGTACTTC.

Of note for this clone: Other DNA sequences in the same sample also yield this CDR3. The chain uses TRBV29-1 and TRBJ2-7; TRBD1 matches at 9 bases. The CDR3 runs to 13 residues. CDR1 is SQVTM, CDR2 ANQGSEA, per germline. Trimming at V came to 1 base and at J to 2 bases, leaving 0 bases not matched to a gene. CDR3: CSVEGQGAYEQYF. The DNA of the CDR3 is TGCAGCGTTGAAGGACAGGGGGCCTACGAGCAGTACTTC.

Only one count was recorded for this clone. The rearrangement uses TRBV25-1 and TRBJ2-3; maybe TRBD1 (6 bases). The CDR3 has 11 amino acids. Germline CDR1 and CDR2: MGHDK and SYGVNS. The V end was cut by 8 bases, the J end by 5 bases, with 8 bases between. CDR3 region: CASQGIDTQYF. CDR3 in DNA: TGTGCCAGCCAGGGGATAGATACGCAGTATTTT. Full variable domain (missing parts from reference TRBV25-1 and TRBJ2-3): EADIYQTPRYLVIGTGKKITLECSQTMGHDKMYWYQQDPGMELHLIHYSYGVNSTEKGDLSSESTVSRIRTEHFPLTLESARPSHTSQYLCASQGIDTQYFGPGTRLTVL.

The chain employs TRBV6-5 and TRBJ2-1; 7 bases agree with TRBD2. Trimming removed 4 bases from V and 9 bases from J; junction bases left unmatched: 9. Germline CDR1 MNHEY, CDR2 SVGAGI. The CDR3 has 14 residues. CDR3 nucleotide sequence: TGTGCCAGCAGTTCGACTAGCCGGAAGGGTGAGCAGTTCTTC. Translation gives CASSSTSRKGEQFF.

V and J are TRBV27 and TRBJ1-4, with D perhaps TRBD1 (6 bases). The CDR3 is 13 amino acids. Trimming took off 6 bases at V and 6 bases at J, with 11 bases between the two ends. Looked up from germline, CDR1 is MNHEY and CDR2 is SMNVEV (reference sequence). The CDR3 DNA sequence: TGTGCCAGCAGCAAGGCAGGGGATGAAAAACTGTTTTTT. It codes for CASSKAGDEKLFF. The whole variable domain, filled in from reference TRBV27 and TRBJ1-4, reads EAQVTQNPRYLITVTGKKLTVTCSQNMNHEYMSWYRQDPGLGLRQIYYSMNVEVTDKGDVPEGYKVSRKEKRNFPLILESPSPNQTSLYFCASSKAGDEKLFFGSGTQLSVL.